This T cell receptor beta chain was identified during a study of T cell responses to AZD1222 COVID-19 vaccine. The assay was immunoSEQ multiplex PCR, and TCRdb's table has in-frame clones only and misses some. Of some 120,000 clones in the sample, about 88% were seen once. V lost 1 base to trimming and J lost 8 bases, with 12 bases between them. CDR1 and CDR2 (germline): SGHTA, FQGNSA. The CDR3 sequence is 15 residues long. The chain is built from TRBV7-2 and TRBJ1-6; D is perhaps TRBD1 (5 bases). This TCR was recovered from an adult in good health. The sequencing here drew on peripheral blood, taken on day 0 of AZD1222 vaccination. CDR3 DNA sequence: TGTGCCAGCAGCTTAGGAGTGGGGACCCATTCACCCCTCCACTTT. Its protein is CASSLGVGTHSPLHF.